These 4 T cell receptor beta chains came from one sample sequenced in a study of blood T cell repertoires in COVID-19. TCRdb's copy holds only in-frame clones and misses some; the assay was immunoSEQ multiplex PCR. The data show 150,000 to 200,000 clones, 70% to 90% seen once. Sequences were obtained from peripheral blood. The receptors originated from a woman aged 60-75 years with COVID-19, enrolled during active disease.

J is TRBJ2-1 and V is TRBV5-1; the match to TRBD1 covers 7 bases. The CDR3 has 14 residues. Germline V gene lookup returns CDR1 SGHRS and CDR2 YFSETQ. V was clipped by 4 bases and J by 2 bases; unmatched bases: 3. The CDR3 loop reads CASSTGQAYNEQFF. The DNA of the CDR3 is TGCGCCAGCAGCACCGGACAGGCCTACAATGAGCAGTTCTTC.

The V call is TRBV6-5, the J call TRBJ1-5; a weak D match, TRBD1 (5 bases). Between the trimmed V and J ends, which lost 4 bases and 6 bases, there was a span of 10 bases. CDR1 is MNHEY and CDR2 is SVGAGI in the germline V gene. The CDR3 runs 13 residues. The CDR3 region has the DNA TGTGCCAGCAGTTCGGCGCAGGGTCAGCCCCAGCATTTT. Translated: CASSSAQGQPQHF.

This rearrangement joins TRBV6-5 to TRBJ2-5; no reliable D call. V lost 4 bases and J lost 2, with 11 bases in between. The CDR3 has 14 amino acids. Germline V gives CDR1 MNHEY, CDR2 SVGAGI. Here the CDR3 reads CASSFNYGQETQYF. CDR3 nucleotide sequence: TGTGCCAGCAGTTTTAATTACGGGCAAGAGACCCAGTACTTC.

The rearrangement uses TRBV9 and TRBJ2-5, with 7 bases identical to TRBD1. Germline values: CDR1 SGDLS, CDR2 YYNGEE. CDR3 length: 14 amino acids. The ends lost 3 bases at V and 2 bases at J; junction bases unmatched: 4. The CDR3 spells CASSAQGLQETQYF. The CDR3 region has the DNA TGTGCCAGCAGCGCACAGGGGCTACAAGAGACCCAGTACTTC.